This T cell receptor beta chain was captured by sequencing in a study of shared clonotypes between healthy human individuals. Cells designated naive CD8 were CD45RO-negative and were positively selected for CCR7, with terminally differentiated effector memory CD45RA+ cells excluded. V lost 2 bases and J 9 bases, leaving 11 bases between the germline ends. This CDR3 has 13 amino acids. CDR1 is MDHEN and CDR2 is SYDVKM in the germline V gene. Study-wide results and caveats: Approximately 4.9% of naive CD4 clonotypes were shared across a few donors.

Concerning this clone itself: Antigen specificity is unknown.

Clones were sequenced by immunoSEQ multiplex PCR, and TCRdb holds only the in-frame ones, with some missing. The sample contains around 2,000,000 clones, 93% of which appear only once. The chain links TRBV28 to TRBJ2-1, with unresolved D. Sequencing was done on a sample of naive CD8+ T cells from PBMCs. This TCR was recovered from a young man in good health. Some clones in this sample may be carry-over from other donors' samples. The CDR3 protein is CASSLVLNSEQFF. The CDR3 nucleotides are TGTGCCAGCAGTTTAGTACTTAATAGTGAGCAGTTCTTC. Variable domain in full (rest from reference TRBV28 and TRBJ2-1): DVKVTQSSRYLVKRTGEKVFLECVQDMDHENMFWYRQDPGLGLRLIYFSYDVKMKEKGDIPEGYSVSREKKERFSLILESASTNQTSMYLCASSLVLNSEQFFGPGTRLTVL.